This record concerns one TCR beta chain sequence. The antigen remains unidentified. These data belong to a study of T cell responses to AZD1222 COVID-19 vaccine. Method: immunoSEQ multiplex PCR; TCRdb's copy keeps in-frame clones and lacks some. The sample holds 65,000 to 75,000 clones; around nine tenths are singletons and the top ten take roughly 4.9%. The study, taken as a whole, reports: Among spike-specific TCRs, nearly half reportedly target unmutated variant regions.

This sequence originates from an adult who received the MenACWY meningococcal vaccine as a control. This specimen was peripheral blood, taken 28 days after the second dose of the MenACWY control vaccine.

CDR3 nucleotides: TGTGCCAGCAGCCCCCAGGGCTTAGCCAGCTCCTACGAGCAGTACTTC. Protein: CASSPQGLASSYEQYF. The rearrangement joins TRBV7-2 to TRBJ2-7; D is perhaps TRBD1 (5 bases). Deletions cut 5 bases from V and 0 bases from J, with 17 bases between. Germline V gene lookup returns CDR1 SGHTA and CDR2 FQGNSA. The CDR3 has 16 amino acids.